This TCR beta chain was recorded in a study of T cell changes during pregnancy in multiple sclerosis. The CDR3 length is 12 residues. Trimming removed 5 bases from V and 5 bases from J, with 10 bases in between. The germline V gene has CDR1 SGHAT and CDR2 FQNNGV. The table came from immunoSEQ multiplex PCR; TCRdb's copy has only in-frame clones and leaves some out. This table has around 50,000 clones, 93% appearing once. V usage is TRBV11-2 and J usage is TRBJ2-7, with no clear D. This TCR came from a female donor with multiple sclerosis, enrolled in a pregnancy study. The source was CD8+ T cells from peripheral blood mononuclear cells, collected in the second trimester of pregnancy. The DNA for the CDR3 is TGTGCCAGCAGCGCAGACTTGGACGAGCAGTACTTC. Amino acids: CASSADLDEQYF.